This T cell receptor beta chain was retrieved from a study of blood T cells in healthy people across ages. Study-level results: TCR beta diversity per million T cells fell roughly linearly with age. A strong correlation was seen between TCR beta diversity and naive T cell percentage.

A few counts support this clonotype. Its antigen is still unknown. A J-beta primer mix and a sample-barcoded 5' primer were used in a second PCR of about 7 to 12 cycles. MiXCR was run by TCRdb on the 5' RACE reads, yielding one entry per CDR3 protein. Among about 900,000 distinct CDR3 sequences listed, around 46% were seen once. Germline CDR1 reads SNHLY; CDR2 reads FYNNEI. The CDR3 spans 12 residues. With 6 bases removed from V and 10 bases from J, the gap between germline ends came to 14 bases. Donors were healthy Caucasian individuals from Russia aged roughly 6 to 90. Peripheral blood from each donor was collected in a volume of approximately 9.2 milliliters.

The chain has TRBV2 and TRBJ2-3, with D unresolved. Material: blood. The TCR was taken from a man under 40 in good health. CDR3 residues: CASRLDRGAQYF. For the CDR3, the DNA is TGTGCCAGCAGGCTTGACCGAGGCGCGCAGTATTTT.